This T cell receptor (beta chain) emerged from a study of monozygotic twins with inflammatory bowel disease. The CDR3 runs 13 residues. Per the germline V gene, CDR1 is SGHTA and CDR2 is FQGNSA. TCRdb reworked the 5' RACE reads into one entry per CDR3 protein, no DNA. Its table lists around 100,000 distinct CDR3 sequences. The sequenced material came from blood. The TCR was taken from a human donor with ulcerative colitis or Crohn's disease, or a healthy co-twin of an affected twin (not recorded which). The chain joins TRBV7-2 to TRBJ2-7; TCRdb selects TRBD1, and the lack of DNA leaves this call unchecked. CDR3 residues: CASSLSGLYEQYF.